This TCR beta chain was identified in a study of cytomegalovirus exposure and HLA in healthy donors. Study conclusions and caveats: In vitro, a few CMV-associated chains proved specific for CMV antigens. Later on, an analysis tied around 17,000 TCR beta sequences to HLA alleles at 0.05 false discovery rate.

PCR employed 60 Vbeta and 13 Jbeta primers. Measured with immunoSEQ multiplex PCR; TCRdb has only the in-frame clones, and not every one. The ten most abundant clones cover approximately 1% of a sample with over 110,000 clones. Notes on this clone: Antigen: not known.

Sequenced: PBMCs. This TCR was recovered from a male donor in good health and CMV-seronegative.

CDR3 DNA sequence: TGTGCCAGCAGCCAGCCTAAGATAGCGGGAGAATCTGGGGCCAACGTCCTGACTTTC. Amino acid sequence: CASSQPKIAGESGANVLTF. The V and J genes are TRBV7-8 and TRBJ2-6; TRBD2 aligns across 9 bases. CDR3 length: 19 amino acids. Germline values: CDR1 SGHVS, CDR2 FQNEAQ. V lost 5 bases and J lost 1; bases outside the gene matches: 12.